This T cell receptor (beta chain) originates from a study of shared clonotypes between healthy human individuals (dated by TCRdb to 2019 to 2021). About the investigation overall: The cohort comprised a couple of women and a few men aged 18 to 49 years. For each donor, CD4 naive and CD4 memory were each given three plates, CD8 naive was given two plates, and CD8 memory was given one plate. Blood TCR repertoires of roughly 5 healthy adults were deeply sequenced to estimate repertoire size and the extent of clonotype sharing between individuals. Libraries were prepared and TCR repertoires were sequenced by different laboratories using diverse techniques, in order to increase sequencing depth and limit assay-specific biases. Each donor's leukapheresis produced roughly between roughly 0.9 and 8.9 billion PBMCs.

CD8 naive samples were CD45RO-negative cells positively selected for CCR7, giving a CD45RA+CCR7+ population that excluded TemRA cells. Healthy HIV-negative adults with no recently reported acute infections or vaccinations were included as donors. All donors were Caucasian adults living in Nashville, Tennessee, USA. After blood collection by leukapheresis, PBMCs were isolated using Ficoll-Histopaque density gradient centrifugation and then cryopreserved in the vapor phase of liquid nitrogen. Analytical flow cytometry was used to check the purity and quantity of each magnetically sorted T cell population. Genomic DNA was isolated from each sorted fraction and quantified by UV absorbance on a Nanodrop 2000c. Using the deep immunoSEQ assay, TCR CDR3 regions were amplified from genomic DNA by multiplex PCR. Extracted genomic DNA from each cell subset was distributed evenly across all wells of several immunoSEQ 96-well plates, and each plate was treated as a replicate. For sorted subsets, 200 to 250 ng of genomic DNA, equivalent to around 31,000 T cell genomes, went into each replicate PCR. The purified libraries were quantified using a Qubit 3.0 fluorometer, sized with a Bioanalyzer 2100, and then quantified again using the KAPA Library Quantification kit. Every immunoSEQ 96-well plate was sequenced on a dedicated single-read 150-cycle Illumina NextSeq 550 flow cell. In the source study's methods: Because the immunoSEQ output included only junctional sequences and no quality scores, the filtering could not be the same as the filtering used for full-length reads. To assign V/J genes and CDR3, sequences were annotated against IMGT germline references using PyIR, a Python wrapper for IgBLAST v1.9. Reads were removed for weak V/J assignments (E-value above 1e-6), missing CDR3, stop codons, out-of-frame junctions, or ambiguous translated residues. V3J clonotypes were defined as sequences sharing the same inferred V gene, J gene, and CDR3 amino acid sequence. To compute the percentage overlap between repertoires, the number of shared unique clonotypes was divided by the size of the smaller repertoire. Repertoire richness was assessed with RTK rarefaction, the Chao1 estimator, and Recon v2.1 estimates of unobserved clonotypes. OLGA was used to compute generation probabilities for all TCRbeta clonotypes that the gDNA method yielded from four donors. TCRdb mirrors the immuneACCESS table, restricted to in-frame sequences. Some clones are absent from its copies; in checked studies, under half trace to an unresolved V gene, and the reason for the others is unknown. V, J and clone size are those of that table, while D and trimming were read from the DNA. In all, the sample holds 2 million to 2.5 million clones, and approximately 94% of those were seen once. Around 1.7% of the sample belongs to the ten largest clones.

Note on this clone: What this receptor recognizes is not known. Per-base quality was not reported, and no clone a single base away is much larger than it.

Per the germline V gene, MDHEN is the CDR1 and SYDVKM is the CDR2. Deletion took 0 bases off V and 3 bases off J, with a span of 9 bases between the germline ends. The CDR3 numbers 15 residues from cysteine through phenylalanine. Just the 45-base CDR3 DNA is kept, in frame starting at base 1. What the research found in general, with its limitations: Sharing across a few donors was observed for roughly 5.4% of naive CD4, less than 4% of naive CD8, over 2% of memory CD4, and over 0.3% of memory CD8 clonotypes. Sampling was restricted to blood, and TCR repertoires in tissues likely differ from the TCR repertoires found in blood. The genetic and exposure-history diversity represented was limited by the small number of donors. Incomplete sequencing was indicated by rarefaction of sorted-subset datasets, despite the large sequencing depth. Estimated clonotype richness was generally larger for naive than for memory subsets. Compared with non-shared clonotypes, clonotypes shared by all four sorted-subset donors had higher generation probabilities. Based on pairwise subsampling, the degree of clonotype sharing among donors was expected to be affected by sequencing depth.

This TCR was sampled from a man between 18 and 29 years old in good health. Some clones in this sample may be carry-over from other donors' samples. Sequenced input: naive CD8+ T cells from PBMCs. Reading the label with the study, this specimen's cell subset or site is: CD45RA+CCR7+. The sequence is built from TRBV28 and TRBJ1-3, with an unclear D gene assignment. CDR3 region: CASSLWQASGNTIYF. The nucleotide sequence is TGTGCCAGCAGTTTATGGCAGGCAAGTGGAAACACCATATATTTT. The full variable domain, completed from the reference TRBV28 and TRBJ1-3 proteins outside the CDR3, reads DVKVTQSSRYLVKRTGEKVFLECVQDMDHENMFWYRQDPGLGLRLIYFSYDVKMKEKGDIPEGYSVSREKKERFSLILESASTNQTSMYLCASSLWQASGNTIYFGEGSWLTVV.